This TCR beta chain derives from a study of OX40 agonist ivuxolimab in advanced cancers. Study information: Three patients, one with hepatocellular carcinoma and two with cutaneous melanoma, responded partially. Study observations and caveats: CD8+ T cells were the subset that, on average, had more expanded clones than CD4+.

In germline, CDR1 is MNHNY, CDR2 SVGAGI (reference sequence). The CDR3 consists of 14 residues. Between the trimmed V and J ends, which lost 0 bases and 2 bases, there was a span of 8 bases. Comments on this clone: Its antigen remains unknown.

Sequenced by immunoSEQ multiplex PCR; TCRdb stores in-frame clones only, minus some. This sample has 50,000 to 65,000 clones, with over 75% found just once. The TCR originated in an adult with an advanced solid tumor such as melanoma, head and neck, liver or kidney cancer. This chain links TRBV6-6 with TRBJ2-7; D is undetermined. Specimen: CD4+ or CD8+ T cells sorted from blood, collected in a trial of the OX40 agonist ivuxolimab. CDR3 loop: CASSYSTGTYEQYF. CDR3 in DNA: TGTGCCAGCAGTTACTCGACCGGTACCTACGAGCAGTACTTC.